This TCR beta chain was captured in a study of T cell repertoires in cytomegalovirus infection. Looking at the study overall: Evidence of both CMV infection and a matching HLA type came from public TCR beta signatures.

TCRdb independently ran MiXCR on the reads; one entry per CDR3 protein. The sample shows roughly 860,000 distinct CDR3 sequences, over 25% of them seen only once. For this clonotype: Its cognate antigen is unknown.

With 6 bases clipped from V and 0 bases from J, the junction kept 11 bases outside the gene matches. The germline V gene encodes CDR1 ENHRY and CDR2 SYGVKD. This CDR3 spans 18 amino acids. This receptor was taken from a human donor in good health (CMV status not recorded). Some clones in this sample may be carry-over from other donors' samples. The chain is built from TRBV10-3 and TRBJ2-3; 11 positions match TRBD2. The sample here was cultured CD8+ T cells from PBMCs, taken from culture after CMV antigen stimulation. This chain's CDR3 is CAIRTLAGGRTSTDTQYF. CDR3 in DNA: TGTGCCATCAGGACCCTAGCGGGGGGACGAACTAGCACAGATACGCAGTATTTT.